This note documents a single T cell receptor beta chain sequence. This sample was taken from a study of shared clonotypes between healthy human individuals. Investigators spread the genomic DNA of each subset evenly over several immunoSEQ plates. Sorted-subset replicate PCR reactions were performed with 200 ng DNA, corresponding to roughly 30,000 T cell genomes. Libraries were prepared by immunoSEQ multiplex PCR; TCRdb keeps only in-frame clonotypes and omits some of them. The sample carries 600,000 to 750,000 clones, roughly 70% recorded once. CDR1 and CDR2 from the germline V gene are SGHNT and YYREEE (reference sequence). CDR3 length equals 16 residues. Trimming left V 4 bases short and J 2 bases short, with 15 bases between. The investigators split CD4+ cells into a CD45RA+ naive subset and a CD45RA-negative memory subset.

The V call is TRBV5-4, the J call TRBJ1-4, with TRBD1 as a possible D gene (6 bases). The TCR was taken from a woman aged 25 to 39 in good health. Sequenced: memory CD4+ T cells sorted from blood. Sample subset: CD45RA-negative fraction. CDR3 protein: CASSPDAGATNEKLFF. The CDR3 DNA reads as TGTGCCAGCAGCCCCGACGCGGGGGCTACTAATGAAAAACTGTTTTTT.